This T cell receptor beta chain was identified in a study of cytomegalovirus exposure and HLA in healthy donors. Whole-study results and caveats: Cytomegalovirus status, reportedly, was diagnosed with high specificity and sensitivity by the classifier.

Both 60 Vbeta primers and 13 Jbeta primers went into the PCR. Only in-frame clones appear in the TCRdb table, and some are missing; sequencing was by immunoSEQ multiplex PCR. This sample yields 150,000 to 200,000 clones, of which around 73% are seen a single time; 1.4% belongs to the top ten. Looked up from germline, CDR1 is SGHNT and CDR2 is YYREEE (reference sequence). V was shortened by 0 bases and J by 7 bases, with 5 bases between the two germline ends. The CDR3 is made up of 11 amino acids. Remarks on this clone: Its antigen is as yet unknown.

This receptor was taken from a male donor in good health and CMV-seronegative. The chain links TRBV5-4 to TRBJ2-7; D might be TRBD2 (5 bases). The specimen sequenced was PBMCs. The CDR3 DNA reads as TGTGCCAGCAGCTTGGGGAGGGAGCAGTACTTC. Translation gives CASSLGREQYF.